This TCR beta chain was identified during a study of T cells and Merkel cell carcinoma outcomes. This clone was detected only a few times. Libraries were prepared by immunoSEQ multiplex PCR; TCRdb keeps only in-frame clonotypes and omits some of them. The data contain 15,000 to 25,000 clones, roughly 82% of them singletons. Trimming took 1 base from V and 7 from J, leaving 7 bases between them. The CDR3 extends over 13 amino acids. The germline gives CDR1 SGHVS, CDR2 FNYEAQ. The TCR originated in a human donor with Merkel cell carcinoma. This sequence joins TRBV7-6 and TRBJ1-4, with unresolved D. Sequenced input: tumor tissue from Merkel cell carcinoma. This chain's CDR3 is CASSLESGEKLFF. The DNA for the CDR3 is TGTGCCAGCAGCTTAGAATCGGGTGAAAAACTGTTTTTT.